The rows below give T cell receptor beta chains drawn from one sample of a study of blood T cell repertoires in COVID-19. Some clones are missing from TCRdb's copy, which holds only in-frame ones; the method was immunoSEQ multiplex PCR. The repertoire holds more than 100,000 clones, with around 91% as singletons. The sample comprised peripheral blood. The receptors were gathered from a woman aged 55-75 years with COVID-19, enrolled during active disease. The CDR3 runs from the conserved cysteine through the conserved F or W. A D gene is named only where the DNA matches it firmly. Clone size is given for some rows only: seen once, a few or many times, or a class if the clone is expanded.

length: 16; D: TRBD1; V: TRBV19; J: TRBJ1-2; size: .; DNA: TGTGCCAGTAGTATATCAACCGGGACAGGTCTCTATGGCTACACCTTC; CDR3: CASSISTGTGLYGYTF
length: 12; D: .; V: TRBV19; J: TRBJ2-3; size: once; DNA: TGTGCCAGTAGTATGAGGGGGGATACGCAGTATTTT; CDR3: CASSMRGDTQYF
length: 18; D: .; V: TRBV4-1; J: TRBJ2-7; size: .; DNA: TGCGCCAGCAGCCAAGATGGCCAGGGTTATCGGCTATCCTACGAGCAGTACTTC; CDR3: CASSQDGQGYRLSYEQYF
length: 18; D: .; V: TRBV5-8; J: TRBJ2-1; size: .; DNA: TGTGCCAGCAGCTCCGGGACTGCAAACCTTGTGTGGGGCAATGAGCAGTTCTTC; CDR3: CASSSGTANLVWGNEQFF
length: 17; D: TRBD2; V: TRBV9; J: TRBJ2-2; size: .; DNA: TGTGCCAGCAGCGTAAGGGCGGGGGGAGCGAACACCGGGGAGCTGTTTTTT; CDR3: CASSVRAGGANTGELFF
length: 13; D: .; V: TRBV7-6; J: TRBJ1-5; size: once; DNA: TGTGCCAGCAGCCCTGATGACCGTGGAGCCCAGCATTTT; CDR3: CASSPDDRGAQHF
length: 19; D: TRBD1; V: TRBV4-2; J: TRBJ1-2; size: .; DNA: TGTGCCAGCAGCCAAGTGGCCCTGGGACAGAAGAAAGGCGACTATGGCTACACCTTC; CDR3: CASSQVALGQKKGDYGYTF
length: 10; D: .; V: TRBV20-1; J: TRBJ1-1; size: .; DNA: TGCAGTGCTAGTCTCACTGAAGCTTTCTTT; CDR3: CSASLTEAFF
length: 15; D: .; V: TRBV20-1; J: TRBJ2-2; size: .; DNA: TGCAGTGCTAGTCCGAGGGGGTCCGGAACCGGGGAGCTGTTTTTT; CDR3: CSASPRGSGTGELFF
length: 12; D: .; V: TRBV7-2; J: TRBJ1-4; size: .; DNA: TGTGCCAGCAGCTTTAGTCGAGAAAAACTGTTTTTT; CDR3: CASSFSREKLFF
length: 13; D: .; V: TRBV12-3/TRBV12-4; J: TRBJ1-1; size: .; DNA: TGTGCCAGTGGGGAGGGTGGGAACACTGAAGCTTTCTTT; CDR3: CASGEGGNTEAFF
length: 14; D: .; V: TRBV7-8; J: TRBJ2-7; size: .; DNA: TGTGCCAGCAGCCTAGGAGGGTTGACCTACGAGCAGTACTTC; CDR3: CASSLGGLTYEQYF
length: 18; D: TRBD2; V: TRBV4-2; J: TRBJ2-3; size: .; DNA: TGTGCCAGCAGCCAACCCGCGGGGGGCAGAAGGGCTTCAGATACGCAGTATTTT; CDR3: CASSQPAGGRRASDTQYF
length: 13; D: .; V: TRBV12-3/TRBV12-4; J: TRBJ2-2; size: .; DNA: TGTGCCAGCACCCGCGGGGTCACCGGGGAGCTGTTTTTT; CDR3: CASTRGVTGELFF
length: 18; D: .; V: TRBV7-2; J: TRBJ1-5; size: .; DNA: TGTGCCAGCAGCTACGGAACCCTACAGGGACGGGGCAATCAGCCCCAGCATTTT; CDR3: CASSYGTLQGRGNQPQHF
length: 15; D: TRBD1; V: TRBV5-6; J: TRBJ2-1; size: .; DNA: TGTGCCAGCAGCCGTCCCGGGACAGTCATCAATGAGCAGTTCTTC; CDR3: CASSRPGTVINEQFF
length: 15; D: .; V: TRBV4-3; J: TRBJ1-1; size: .; DNA: TGCGCCAGCAGCCAAGCAGACAGGATGAACACTGAAGCTTTCTTT; CDR3: CASSQADRMNTEAFF
length: 16; D: TRBD1; V: TRBV3-1/TRBV3-2; J: TRBJ1-4; size: .; DNA: TGTGCCAGCAGCCAACGAGGACAGGTCTTTAATGAAAAACTGTTTTTT; CDR3: CASSQRGQVFNEKLFF
length: 15; D: .; V: TRBV6-5; J: TRBJ1-2; size: .; DNA: TGTGCCAGCAGTACGCCGGGACTTTCAAACTATGGCTACACCTTC; CDR3: CASSTPGLSNYGYTF
length: 16; D: TRBD1; V: TRBV13; J: TRBJ1-5; size: .; DNA: TGTGCCAGCAGCCCCAGGGGGAACCCCCCCAATCAGCCCCAGCATTTT; CDR3: CASSPRGNPPNQPQHF
length: 15; D: TRBD2; V: TRBV10-3; J: TRBJ2-3; size: .; DNA: TGTGCCATCAGTGACGGGACTAGGCTTACAGATACGCAGTATTTT; CDR3: CAISDGTRLTDTQYF
length: 16; D: TRBD1; V: TRBV7-7; J: TRBJ2-5; size: .; DNA: TGTGCCAGCAGCATCACCCCAGGGGGCGCGATGGAGACCCAGTACTTC; CDR3: CASSITPGGAMETQYF
length: 14; D: .; V: TRBV7-9; J: TRBJ1-1; size: .; DNA: TGTGCCAGCAGCTTAGCGTTAGTATACACTGAAGCTTTCTTT; CDR3: CASSLALVYTEAFF
length: 13; D: .; V: TRBV3-1/TRBV3-2; J: TRBJ2-7; size: .; DNA: TGTGCCAGCACCGAGAGGGACTCCTACGAGCAGTACTTC; CDR3: CASTERDSYEQYF
length: 16; D: TRBD1; V: TRBV9; J: TRBJ2-7; size: once; DNA: TGTGCCAGCAGCGTAGGGTCTGGGACAGGGTTCTACGAGCAGTACTTC; CDR3: CASSVGSGTGFYEQYF
length: 11; D: .; V: TRBV10-3; J: TRBJ1-2; size: .; DNA: TGTGCCATCAGTGGCCAGGGGGGCTACACCTTC; CDR3: CAISGQGGYTF
length: 12; D: .; V: TRBV12-3/TRBV12-4; J: TRBJ1-2; size: .; DNA: TGTGCCAGCAGCACTCACTTCTATGGCTACACCTTC; CDR3: CASSTHFYGYTF
length: 15; D: TRBD1; V: TRBV19; J: TRBJ1-4; size: .; DNA: TGTGCCAGTAGTGGGACAGGGACTAATAATGAAAAACTGTTTTTT; CDR3: CASSGTGTNNEKLFF
length: 14; D: .; V: TRBV6-5; J: TRBJ1-2; size: .; DNA: TGTGCCAGCAGTAACTCCGGGAGCCCCTATGGCTACACCTTC; CDR3: CASSNSGSPYGYTF
length: 13; D: .; V: TRBV2; J: TRBJ1-4; size: .; DNA: TGTGCCAGCACTGTGAGGGCTAATGAAAAACTGTTTTTT; CDR3: CASTVRANEKLFF
length: 15; D: TRBD1; V: TRBV5-1; J: TRBJ2-7; size: .; DNA: TGCGCCAGCACGCTATGGGAACAGGGGGGCTACGAGCAGTACTTC; CDR3: CASTLWEQGGYEQYF
length: 14; D: .; V: TRBV2; J: TRBJ1-3; size: .; DNA: TGTGCCAGCAGTGCAGGGGACGCTGGAAACACCATATATTTT; CDR3: CASSAGDAGNTIYF